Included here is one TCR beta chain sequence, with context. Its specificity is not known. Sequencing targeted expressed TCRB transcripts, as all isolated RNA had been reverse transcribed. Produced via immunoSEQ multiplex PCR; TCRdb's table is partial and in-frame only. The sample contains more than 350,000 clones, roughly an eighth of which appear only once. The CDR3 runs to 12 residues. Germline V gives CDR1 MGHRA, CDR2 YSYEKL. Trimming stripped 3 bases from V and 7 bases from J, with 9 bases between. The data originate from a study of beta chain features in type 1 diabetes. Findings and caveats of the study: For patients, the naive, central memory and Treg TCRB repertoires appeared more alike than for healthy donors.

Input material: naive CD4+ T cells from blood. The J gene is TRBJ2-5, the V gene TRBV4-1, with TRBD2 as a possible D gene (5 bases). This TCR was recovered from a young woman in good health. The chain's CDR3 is CASSQPRGTQYF. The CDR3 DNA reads TGCGCCAGCAGCCAGCCCCGGGGGACCCAGTACTTC.